A single sample is the source of the 18 T cell receptor beta chains below, sequenced in a study of blood T cell repertoires in COVID-19. Sequenced by immunoSEQ multiplex PCR; TCRdb stores in-frame clones only, minus some. The repertoire holds roughly 300,000 clones, with about nine tenths as singletons. Sequenced input: PBMCs or T cells enriched from blood (not recorded which). These receptors originate from a man aged 25 to 40 who had recovered from COVID-19.

The rearrangement joins TRBV30 to TRBJ2-7; 8 bases match TRBD1. The V segment lost 0 bases and the J segment 6 bases; nucleotides outside the gene matches: 10. Germline V gene data show CDR1 as GTSNPN and CDR2 as SVGIG (reference sequence). This CDR3 comprises 15 residues. As DNA, the CDR3 is TGTGCCTGGAGTGTACTTGACAGGGGCCACGGCGAGCAGTACTTC. It specifies CAWSVLDRGHGEQYF.

This chain joins TRBV15 and TRBJ2-1; 8 bases line up with TRBD2. Germline CDR1 reads LNHNV; CDR2 reads YYDKDF (reference sequence). This CDR3 is built from 13 residues. Trimming cost V 8 bases and J 4 bases; bases outside gene matches: 4. The CDR3 coding sequence is TGTGCCACCGCCCGGGGGGGGTACAATGAGCAGTTCTTC. It encodes CATARGGYNEQFF.

Only one count was recorded for this clone. At one of its ends the junction is not consistent with the germline gene, which may arise from a read error. The chain employs TRBV30 and TRBJ1-1; a possible D gene is TRBD1 (6 bases). The CDR3 covers 11 residues. Germline V lookup: CDR1 GTSNPN, CDR2 SVGIG (reference sequence). CDR3 nucleotides: TGTGCCTGGAGCAGGGGCACTGACGCTTTCTTT. Protein: CAWSRGTDAFF.

In its sample, this clone was seen a few times. The chain carries TRBV7-9 and TRBJ2-3; 8 nucleotides align to TRBD2. Trimming at V came to 5 bases and at J to 2 bases, leaving 6 bases not matched to a gene. The CDR3 spans 15 residues. The V gene's germline CDR1 is SEHNR and CDR2 FQNEAQ (reference sequence). The DNA for the CDR3 is TGTGCCAGCAGCCTACCAGCGGGGGCCACAGATACGCAGTATTTT. Protein product: CASSLPAGATDTQYF.

CDR3 sequence: CASRRGLAGGQGEQFF. DNA of the CDR3: TGTGCCAGCAGGCGGGGACTAGCGGGGGGGCAGGGTGAGCAGTTCTTC. This sequence joins TRBV28 and TRBJ2-1; 16 bases align to TRBD2. V shed 6 bases, J shed 9 bases, and the junction held 8 bases outside the gene matches. This CDR3 comprises 16 residues. Germline V gene data show CDR1 as MDHEN and CDR2 as SYDVKM.

The chain links TRBV28 to TRBJ2-7; 8 bases agree with TRBD1. Germline values: CDR1 MDHEN, CDR2 SYDVKM. V lost 4 bases to trimming and J lost 5 bases; unmatched junction nucleotides: 7. The CDR3 extends over 14 amino acids. The CDR3 sequence: CASSSALTGDEQYF. CDR3 DNA sequence: TGTGCCAGCAGTTCGGCTCTGACAGGGGACGAGCAGTACTTC.

This chain joins TRBV7-2 and TRBJ2-4; unclear D gene. Germline V gene lookup returns CDR1 SGHTA and CDR2 FQGNSA. V was pared by 1 base and J by 6 bases, with 7 bases between. This CDR3 region has 13 residues. CDR3 nucleotide sequence: TGTGCCAGCAGCTTAGGGAGAGCAAACATTCAGTACTTC. Residues: CASSLGRANIQYF.

Only a few counts were recorded for this clone. In DNA, the CDR3 is TGTGCCAGCAGCCGAAGCCCTGGGACAGAGAACTACGAGCAGTACTTC. It translates to CASSRSPGTENYEQYF. This chain joins TRBV3-1 (or the pseudogene TRBV3-2) and TRBJ2-7; 7 bases are shared with TRBD1. V was pared by 4 bases and J by 3 bases, with 12 bases of the junction left unmatched. The CDR3 contains 16 residues. In germline, CDR1 is LGHDT, CDR2 YNNKEL (reference sequence).

The chain is built from TRBV5-6 and TRBJ1-2, with D possibly TRBD1 on 6 matching bases. Trimming stripped 3 bases from V and 4 bases from J, with 13 bases between. Per the germline V gene, CDR1 is SGHDT and CDR2 is YYEEEE. The CDR3 runs to 14 residues. CDR3 coding DNA: TGTGCCAGCAGCTCCCGGGGGGCTGCCTATGGCTACACCTTC. Translation gives CASSSRGAAYGYTF.

The CDR3 reads CASSGGQGAGANVLTF. CDR3 DNA sequence: TGTGCCAGCAGTGGGGGACAGGGGGCTGGGGCCAACGTCCTGACTTTC. The V and J genes are TRBV2 and TRBJ2-6; TRBD1 matches at 11 bases. The CDR3 contains 16 residues. Looked up from germline, CDR1 is SNHLY and CDR2 is FYNNEI. V shed 4 bases and J 2 bases; nucleotides not matched to a gene: 1.

V and J are TRBV4-1 and TRBJ2-1; D is perhaps TRBD1 (6 bases). The germline V and J ends were trimmed by 2 bases and 7 bases, with 9 bases remaining between them. The CDR3 consists of 13 residues. Germline CDR1 reads MGHRA; CDR2 reads YSYEKL. The CDR3 here is CASSQPQGNEQFF. In DNA, the CDR3 is TGCGCCAGCAGCCAACCACAGGGAAATGAGCAGTTCTTC.

The chain is built from TRBV7-6 and TRBJ1-3; D gene unclear. Germline lookup yields CDR1 SGHVS and CDR2 FNYEAQ. This CDR3 is 15 amino acids long. V gave up 3 bases and J gave up 0 bases, with 9 bases separating them. The CDR3 spells CASSFLQNSGNTIYF. The CDR3 region has the DNA TGTGCCAGCAGCTTCTTACAAAACTCTGGAAACACCATATATTTT.

This chain links TRBV27 with TRBJ2-1; TRBD2 agrees at 9 bases. The CDR3 contains 16 residues. CDR1 and CDR2 from the germline V gene are MNHEY and SMNVEV (reference sequence). V gave up 5 bases and J gave up 0 bases; unmatched junction bases: 5. For the CDR3, the DNA is TGTGCCAGCAGTAATAGCGGGAGACTCTCCTACAATGAGCAGTTCTTC. This encodes CASSNSGRLSYNEQFF.

This clone was counted a single time. V and J are TRBV11-2 and TRBJ1-2; 11 bases agree with TRBD1. CDR3 length equals 15 residues. From germline, CDR1 is SGHAT and CDR2 FQNNGV. V dropped 5 bases and J dropped 4; count of bases not matched to a gene: 6. The CDR3 nucleotides read TGTGCCAGCAGCCCGGACAGGGGGCTGAGCTATGGCTACACCTTC. This translates into CASSPDRGLSYGYTF.

CDR3 loop: CASRADGGVNSPLHF. The CDR3 DNA reads as TGTGCCAGCAGGGCGGACGGAGGCGTTAATTCACCCCTCCACTTT. The gene calls are TRBV6-4 and TRBJ1-6; D not resolved. The germline V and J ends were trimmed by 6 bases and 6 bases, with 15 bases remaining between them. This CDR3 has 15 amino acids. Germline V gene lookup returns CDR1 MRHNA and CDR2 SNTAGT.

The chain carries TRBV28 and TRBJ2-5; 9 bases are shared with TRBD1. V lost 5 bases, J lost 4 bases, and 11 bases stayed unmatched. Germline V gives CDR1 MDHEN, CDR2 SYDVKM. The CDR3 spans 16 residues. Here the CDR3 reads CASSRPGQGPRETQYF. The CDR3 DNA reads as TGTGCCAGCAGTCGACCGGGACAGGGACCAAGAGAGACCCAGTACTTC.

The chain employs TRBV5-1 and TRBJ2-6; D is possibly TRBD2 (5 bases). Germline lookup yields CDR1 SGHRS and CDR2 YFSETQ. Trimming took off 5 bases at V and 8 bases at J, with 11 bases between the two ends. The CDR3 has 13 amino acids. CDR3 sequence reads: CASSEPGTNVLTF. The CDR3 bases are TGCGCCAGCAGTGAGCCGGGGACCAACGTCCTGACTTTC.

V is TRBV11-3 and J is TRBJ1-1; TRBD1 is a possible D gene (5 bases). The CDR3 loop spans 12 amino acids. Deletions cut 1 base from V and 8 bases from J, with 8 bases between. The germline V gene has CDR1 SGHNT and CDR2 YENEEA. CDR3 coding DNA: TGTGCCAGCAGCTTAGTGGACAAAGAAGCTTTCTTT. This codes for CASSLVDKEAFF.